These 21 T cell receptor beta chains share one sample of origin, sequenced in a study of blood T cell repertoires in COVID-19. Using immunoSEQ multiplex PCR, the repertoire was profiled, and TCRdb retains in-frame clones only, with some absent. Among fewer than 350,000 clones listed, roughly 90% were seen once. The sequenced material came from peripheral blood. All receptors derive from a woman aged 25 to 39 with COVID-19, enrolled during active disease.

Notes on this clone: In the same sample, other DNA sequences code for this CDR3. The CDR3 DNA follows: TGTGCCAGCAGCCAAGGAGCGTACGAGCAGTACTTC. Its protein product is CASSQGAYEQYF. This chain links TRBV3-1 (or the pseudogene TRBV3-2) with TRBJ2-7; no clear D gene. CDR1 is LGHDT, CDR2 YNNKEL, per germline (reference sequence). The CDR3 consists of 12 residues. Trimming removed 1 base from V and 4 bases from J, with 5 bases in between.

The CDR3, as DNA: TGTGCCACCAGTGATTTGCTTGACAGGGGGCTGGAGGGGGAGCTGTTTTTT. It yields the protein CATSDLLDRGLEGELFF. The chain joins TRBV24-1 to TRBJ2-2; 10 bases are shared with TRBD1. Trimming at V came to 0 bases and at J to 8 bases, leaving 8 bases not matched to a gene. This CDR3 is 17 amino acids long. Germline V lookup: CDR1 KGHDR, CDR2 SFDVKD.

The chain carries TRBV19 and TRBJ2-2; 8 positions agree with TRBD1. Unmatched junction bases numbered 6, after V lost 3 bases and J lost 6 bases. The CDR3 contains 15 residues. Germline V gene data show CDR1 as LNHDA and CDR2 as SQIVND (reference sequence). CDR3 in amino acids: CASSMGQGAAGELFF. In DNA form, the CDR3 reads TGTGCCAGTAGTATGGGGCAGGGGGCGGCCGGGGAGCTGTTTTTT. Drawing the rest from reference TRBV19 and TRBJ2-2, the complete variable domain is DGGITQSPKYLFRKEGQNVTLSCEQNLNHDAMYWYRQDPGQGLRLIYYSQIVNDFQKGDIAEGYSVSREKKESFPLTVTSAQKNPTAFYLCASSMGQGAAGELFFGEGSRLTVL.

The CDR3 nucleotides read TGTGCCAGCAGCTTAGTTGGGGGCCCGAGGGGCTACACCTTC. Translating gives CASSLVGGPRGYTF. J is TRBJ1-2 and V is TRBV7-2; maybe TRBD1 (6 bases). The germline V gene has CDR1 SGHTA and CDR2 FQGNSA. This CDR3 is 14 amino acids long. V lost 1 base and J lost 8, with 14 bases in between.

The V call is TRBV2, the J call TRBJ1-6; the match to TRBD1 covers 11 bases. The CDR3 totals 14 residues. Germline assignment: CDR1 SNHLY and CDR2 FYNNEI. Germline trimming cut 4 bases from V and 10 bases from J; bases unmatched to any gene: 3. The CDR3 coding sequence is TGTGCCAGCAGTGGGACAGGGGGCAGGTCACCCCTCCACTTT. Protein product: CASSGTGGRSPLHF. Full variable domain (outside the CDR3, taken from reference TRBV2 and TRBJ1-6): EPEVTQTPSHQVTQMGQEVILRCVPISNHLYFYWYRQILGQKVEFLVSFYNNEISEKSEIFDDQFSVERPDGSNFTLKIRSTKLEDSAMYFCASSGTGGRSPLHFGNGTRLTVT.

In its sample, this clone was seen a few times. The chain joins TRBV9 to TRBJ2-7, with D perhaps matching TRBD1 (5 bases). Germline V gene sequence: CDR1 SGDLS, CDR2 YYNGEE. Trimming took 0 bases from V and 2 from J, leaving 9 bases between them. The CDR3 extends over 14 amino acids. Here the CDR3 reads CASSVGPGPYEQYF. The CDR3 DNA is TGTGCCAGCAGCGTAGGTCCAGGGCCCTACGAGCAGTACTTC.

The chain is built from TRBV19 and TRBJ1-3; possible D gene TRBD1, 5 bases. The CDR3 covers 14 residues. Germline V gene data show CDR1 as LNHDA and CDR2 as SQIVND (reference sequence). Trimming pared 6 bases from V and 3 bases from J, leaving 12 bases between. Written as DNA, the CDR3 is TGTGCCAGTAGGTTTCCAGGGCGTGGAAACACCATATATTTT. This translates into CASRFPGRGNTIYF.

This clone was seen just once. J is TRBJ2-5 and V is TRBV19, with D maybe TRBD2 (5 bases). Per the germline V gene, CDR1 is LNHDA and CDR2 is SQIVND (reference sequence). The CDR3 totals 15 residues. V gave up 4 bases and J gave up 4 bases, with 16 bases separating them. CDR3 residues: CASSTSQRRRETQYF. In nucleotides, the CDR3 is TGTGCCAGTAGTACCTCCCAGAGGAGGCGAGAGACCCAGTACTTC.

V and J are TRBV5-4 and TRBJ2-7; 9 bases fit TRBD2. This CDR3 is built from 18 residues. Germline-derived CDR1 and CDR2 are SGHNT and YYREEE (reference sequence). V dropped 9 bases and J dropped 0; count of bases not matched to a gene: 19. The CDR3 nucleotides are TGTGCCACCTCCCCAGCGGGGGGTTCACTACCGAGCTCCTACGAGCAGTACTTC. Protein sequence: CATSPAGGSLPSSYEQYF.

On this clone itself: Other DNA sequences from this sample encode an identical CDR3 as well. The chain employs TRBV18 and TRBJ1-3; 7 positions match TRBD1. With 3 bases clipped from V and 0 bases from J, the junction kept 2 bases outside the gene matches. Germline V gene sequence: CDR1 KGHSH, CDR2 LQKENI. The CDR3 has 15 residues. CDR3 DNA: TGTGCCAGCTCACCGGGACAGAGCTCTGGAAACACCATATATTTT. Its translation is CASSPGQSSGNTIYF.

CDR3 region: CASKNTRKLQGARDGYTF. CDR3 nucleotide sequence: TGTGCCAGTAAGAATACGCGGAAATTACAGGGGGCTCGGGATGGCTACACCTTC. The genes are TRBV19 and TRBJ1-2; 9 nucleotides align to TRBD1. V was pared by 7 bases and J by 6 bases, with 21 bases of the junction left unmatched. The CDR3 is 18 amino acids. Germline CDR1 is LNHDA and CDR2 is SQIVND (reference sequence).

V is TRBV9 and J is TRBJ2-1; D call uncertain. Germline V gene lookup returns CDR1 SGDLS and CDR2 YYNGEE. The CDR3 runs 13 residues. Trimming shortened V by 1 base and J by 8 bases, and 10 bases separated the two germline ends. The CDR3 is CASSVLSRDEQFF. The CDR3, as DNA: TGTGCCAGCAGCGTATTATCTCGGGATGAGCAGTTCTTC.

The chain carries TRBV7-9 and TRBJ2-5, with TRBD2 matching 11 bases. The CDR3 spans 15 residues. V lost 5 bases and J lost 2; bases outside the gene matches: 4. Germline lookup yields CDR1 SEHNR and CDR2 FQNEAQ (reference sequence). CDR3 DNA: TGTGCCAGCAGCAGGGCTAGCGGGGGGCAAGAGACCCAGTACTTC. This codes for CASSRASGGQETQYF.

This clone appeared once. CDR3: CASKVVRALNTIYF. Here the CDR3 DNA reads TGTGCCAGCAAGGTGGTCAGGGCGTTAAACACCATATATTTT. The chain couples TRBV7-9 to TRBJ1-3; D might be TRBD1 (5 bases). V was clipped by 7 bases and J by 6 bases, with 16 bases between them. Germline-derived CDR1 and CDR2 are SEHNR and FQNEAQ (reference sequence). This CDR3 is built from 14 residues. The full variable domain, in which reference TRBV7-9 and TRBJ1-3 provide the parts outside the CDR3, is DTGVSQNPRHKITKRGQNVTFRCDPISEHNRLYWYRQTLGQGPEFLTYFQNEAQLEKSRLLSDRFSAERPKGSFSTLEIQRTEQGDSAMYLCASKVVRALNTIYFGEGSWLTVV.

On this clone: The sample has other DNA sequences that encode this CDR3 too. The chain recombines TRBV27 with TRBJ1-5; D perhaps matches TRBD1 (6 bases). The CDR3 is 14 amino acids. Trimming stripped 4 bases from V and 2 bases from J, with 9 bases between. CDR1 MNHEY and CDR2 SMNVEV come from the germline V gene (reference sequence). The CDR3 DNA reads as TGTGCCAGCAGTTCCCGACAGGGCAATCAGCCCCAGCATTTT. Translated, it gives CASSSRQGNQPQHF.

The V and J genes are TRBV5-6 and TRBJ1-3; TRBD1 agrees at 7 bases. This CDR3 comprises 18 residues. V was pared by 0 bases and J by 2 bases, with 11 bases of the junction left unmatched. Germline CDR1 SGHDT, CDR2 YYEEEE. In nucleotides, the CDR3 is TGTGCCAGCAGCTTGGACCTAGTGGGACAGTTACCTGGAAACACCATATATTTT. The encoded protein is CASSLDLVGQLPGNTIYF.

V and J are TRBV7-9 and TRBJ1-2; possible D gene TRBD1, 5 bases. V was trimmed by 5 bases and J by 8 bases, leaving 21 bases between them. The CDR3 spans 15 residues. Germline CDR1 reads SEHNR; CDR2 reads FQNEAQ (reference sequence). In nucleotides, the CDR3 is TGTGCCAGCAGCCCCTCCGGCGGCAGGGATCGGGGCTACACCTTC. The encoded protein is CASSPSGGRDRGYTF. Using reference TRBV7-9 and TRBJ1-2 for the parts outside the CDR3, the full variable domain is DTGVSQNPRHKITKRGQNVTFRCDPISEHNRLYWYRQTLGQGPEFLTYFQNEAQLEKSRLLSDRFSAERPKGSFSTLEIQRTEQGDSAMYLCASSPSGGRDRGYTFGSGTRLTVV.

The rearrangement links TRBV5-1 to TRBJ1-2; 7 bases align to TRBD1. This CDR3 is 14 amino acids long. Trimming removed 1 base from V and 8 bases from J; junction bases left unmatched: 8. Germline values: CDR1 SGHRS, CDR2 YFSETQ. The CDR3 DNA reads as TGCGCCAGCAGCTTGACCGACAGGGTGGAGGGCTACACCTTC. Protein product: CASSLTDRVEGYTF.

The rearrangement uses TRBV6-5 and TRBJ1-2; D ambiguous. The CDR3 consists of 15 residues. V lost 6 bases and J 4 bases, leaving 18 bases between the germline ends. Germline lookup yields CDR1 MNHEY and CDR2 SVGAGI. CDR3 in DNA: TGTGCCAGCAGCCGTTGGAAGGGAGGGAGCTATGGCTACACCTTC. This codes for CASSRWKGGSYGYTF.

The J gene is TRBJ2-7, the V gene TRBV19, with TRBD1 matching over 10 bases. Trimming removed 3 bases from V and 4 bases from J; junction bases left unmatched: 6. Germline V lookup: CDR1 LNHDA, CDR2 SQIVND (reference sequence). This CDR3 has 15 amino acids. The CDR3 spells CASSMGTGVIYEQYF. CDR3 nucleotide sequence: TGTGCCAGTAGTATGGGGACAGGGGTTATTTACGAGCAGTACTTC.

V usage is TRBV5-4 and J usage is TRBJ2-7; D possibly corresponds to TRBD1 (6 bases). Trimming took 0 bases from V and 1 from J, leaving 8 bases between them. This CDR3 contains 14 residues. Per the germline V gene, CDR1 is SGHNT and CDR2 is YYREEE (reference sequence). The CDR3 nucleotides read TGTGCCAGCAGCTTGGACAGGGCTTCCTACGAGCAGTACTTC. It specifies CASSLDRASYEQYF.